The rows below give T cell receptor beta chains drawn from one sample of a study of CD8+ T cells in alopecia areata. Measured with immunoSEQ multiplex PCR; TCRdb has only the in-frame clones, and not every one. Altogether some 170,000 clones are present, about 70% being singletons, with the ten largest covering approximately 10%. This material consisted of CD8+ T cells sorted from blood, taken at week 0. These receptors were collected from a human donor with alopecia areata. The conserved cysteine and the conserved F or W are not part of the CDR3 here. The D gene is left open where the match is weak.

TRBJ2-2 | TRBV6-5 | - | AASPPGELF
TRBJ2-1 | TRBV2 | - | AVRVNYNEQF
TRBJ2-3 | TRBV30 | - | AWSMLGDTQY
TRBJ2-1 | TRBV9 | TRBD2 | ASSSGGGRGNEQF
TRBJ2-1 | TRBV29-1 | - | SVLSYEQF
TRBJ2-7 | TRBV27 | - | ASSLSGQSEQY
TRBJ1-2 | TRBV29-1 | - | SVTTGGGYGYT
TRBJ2-1 | TRBV5-1 | - | ASSGIASDSYNEQF
TRBJ1-1 | TRBV14 | - | ASSQVFGVATEAF
TRBJ2-7 | TRBV13 | - | ASSFGKGSSYEQY
- | TRBV29-1 | - | SVRVGRVEQY
TRBJ1-5 | TRBV19 | TRBD1 | ASSTGGRGNQPQH
TRBJ2-3 | TRBV30 | TRBD2 | AWNEVGLPGGTSTDTQY
TRBJ2-1 | TRBV30 | - | AWGGIGIYNEQF
TRBJ2-7 | TRBV7-6 | TRBD1 | ASSPGTGGSYEQY
TRBJ2-1 | TRBV27 | TRBD1 | ASSSGTGGNEQF
TRBJ2-7 | TRBV4-1 | - | ASSPLPLGMDEQY
TRBJ2-2 | TRBV7-3 | - | ASSLTGLGVNTGELF
TRBJ1-1 | TRBV6-5 | - | AVGVNTEAF
TRBJ2-7 | TRBV7-9 | TRBD1 | ASSSWDRGLGEQY
TRBJ2-1 | TRBV18 | - | ASSRSGGYEQF
TRBJ1-6 | TRBV5-6 | - | ASSSRNSPLH
TRBJ2-2 | TRBV15 | TRBD2 | ATSRTSGDTGELF
TRBJ1-2 | TRBV20-1 | - | SAREHGGYT
TRBJ2-1 | TRBV9 | TRBD2 | ASSPRTSGGYSYNEQF
TRBJ2-5 | TRBV7-9 | - | ASSFRPVQETQY
TRBJ2-7 | TRBV30 | - | ALGRDSTPYEQY
TRBJ1-1 | TRBV2 | - | ASTTGRIDTEAF
TRBJ2-7 | TRBV29-1 | TRBD2 | SVAGTSYEQY
TRBJ2-2 | TRBV7-9 | - | ASINTGELF
TRBJ1-4 | TRBV5-1 | - | ASSLGRHPSSNSEKLF
TRBJ2-4 | TRBV7-8 | - | ASSLEVREVMSAKNIQY
TRBJ2-4 | TRBV30 | - | AWADGKNIQY
TRBJ2-1 | TRBV7-9 | - | ASSPIPQYNEQF
TRBJ2-1 | TRBV29-1 | - | SVLGVEQF
TRBJ1-1 | TRBV7-9 | - | ASSARHGGDTEAF
TRBJ1-2 | TRBV4-1 | TRBD1 | ASSQDRTGGGGYT
TRBJ2-3 | TRBV4-1 | - | ASSQDFTDTQY